A selection of T cell receptor beta chains follows, all from one sample in a study of cytomegalovirus exposure and HLA in healthy donors. Libraries were prepared by immunoSEQ multiplex PCR; TCRdb keeps only in-frame clonotypes and omits some of them. The sample lists around 130,000 clones, around 77% seen once, with roughly 1% in the top ten. The sequenced sample was PBMCs. These receptors came from a woman aged 55-70 years in good health and CMV-seronegative. The CDR3 runs from the conserved cysteine through the conserved F or W. A D gene is named only where the DNA matches it firmly. Size is omitted from some rows. Given values are once, few, many or a class for expanded clones.

j_call v_call clone_size d_call cdr3_aa cdr3_nt
TRBJ1-5 TRBV5-6 - - CASSLGTVYQPQHF TGTGCCAGCAGCTTGGGGACAGTTTATCAGCCCCAGCATTTT
TRBJ1-3 TRBV7-8 - - CASMPQGTSGNTIYF TGTGCCAGCATGCCTCAGGGGACCTCTGGAAACACCATATATTTT
TRBJ2-1 TRBV9 - TRBD2 CASSVAGLAYYNEQFF TGTGCCAGCAGCGTAGCCGGACTAGCGTACTACAATGAGCAGTTCTTC
TRBJ1-2 TRBV7-9 - - CASSLKGISYGYTF TGTGCCAGCAGCTTAAAGGGGATCAGCTATGGCTACACCTTC
TRBJ1-1 TRBV5-1 few TRBD1 CASSLRGLNTEAFF TGCGCCAGCAGCTTAAGGGGGCTGAACACTGAAGCTTTCTTT
TRBJ2-1 TRBV18 - TRBD2 CASSPGLAVTSYNEQFF TGTGCCAGCTCACCGGGACTAGCGGTAACATCCTACAATGAGCAGTTCTTC
TRBJ2-4 TRBV7-9 - - CSSSLGRNIQYF TGTTCCAGCAGCTTGGGGAGAAACATTCAGTACTTC
TRBJ2-2 TRBV9 - - CASSVGAGSAGELFF TGTGCCAGCAGCGTAGGGGCAGGGTCTGCCGGGGAGCTGTTTTTT
TRBJ2-4 TRBV2 - - CASSVWGRDKNIQYF TGTGCCAGCAGTGTTTGGGGGCGTGACAAAAACATTCAGTACTTC
TRBJ2-1 TRBV7-9 - - CASSFRPMGDEQFF TGTGCCAGCAGCTTCCGGCCTATGGGCGATGAGCAGTTCTTC
TRBJ2-3 TRBV7-9 - - CASSLEGGNTQYF TGTGCCAGCAGCTTAGAAGGGGGTAATACGCAGTATTTT
TRBJ2-1 TRBV19 - - CASTATGGNEQFF TGTGCCAGTACCGCAACTGGGGGGAATGAGCAGTTCTTC
TRBJ2-1 TRBV14 - TRBD2 CASSHWTSGRAGEQFF TGTGCCAGCAGCCATTGGACTAGCGGGAGGGCCGGTGAGCAGTTCTTC
TRBJ1-3 TRBV30 once - CAWSVHGSGNTIYF TGTGCCTGGAGTGTACACGGGTCAGGAAACACCATATATTTT
TRBJ2-1 TRBV27 - - CAAGYGSYNEQFF TGTGCCGCGGGGTACGGCTCCTACAATGAGCAGTTCTTC
TRBJ1-1 TRBV19 - - CATSRQNTEAFF TGTGCCACCTCAAGACAGAACACTGAAGCTTTCTTT
TRBJ2-1 TRBV27 - TRBD2 CASSLFIAGAYNEQFF TGTGCCAGCAGTTTATTTATAGCGGGAGCTTACAATGAGCAGTTCTTC
TRBJ2-3 TRBV6-1 few TRBD1 CASSEAGQFSTDTQYF TGTGCCAGCAGTGAAGCGGGACAGTTTAGCACAGATACGCAGTATTTT
TRBJ2-5 TRBV10-3 - TRBD1 CAISGGTGGRAGEQYF TGTGCCATCAGTGGCGGGACAGGGGGCAGGGCGGGGGAGCAGTACTTC
TRBJ1-4 TRBV27 few - CASSLSSGGEKLFF TGTGCCAGCAGTTTATCGTCGGGGGGTGAAAAACTGTTTTTT
TRBJ1-2 TRBV4-1 - - CASDLGAGEGYTF TGCGCCAGTGATTTAGGTGCGGGGGAGGGCTACACCTTC
TRBJ1-1 TRBV5-4 - - CASSLMLGASTEAFF TGTGCCAGCAGCTTAATGCTGGGGGCGTCCACTGAAGCTTTCTTT
TRBJ2-2 TRBV2 - TRBD1 CASRGTGKAGELFF TGTGCCAGCAGGGGGACAGGGAAAGCCGGGGAGCTGTTTTTT
TRBJ2-7 TRBV11-1 - TRBD1 CASSLDRVGEQYF TGTGCCAGCAGTTTGGACAGGGTGGGCGAGCAGTACTTC
TRBJ1-2 TRBV28 - TRBD1 CASRTGRNYGYTF TGTGCCAGCCGGACAGGGAGAAACTATGGCTACACCTTC
TRBJ1-3 TRBV6-5 - TRBD1 CASSRTGPGNTIYF TGTGCCAGCAGTCGGACAGGGCCTGGAAACACCATATATTTT
TRBJ2-7 TRBV15 - - CATSSEGGAASYEQYF TGTGCCACCAGCAGTGAAGGAGGGGCCGCCTCCTACGAGCAGTACTTC
TRBJ2-3 TRBV9 - - CASSVGGDTQYF TGTGCCAGCAGCGTAGGCGGGGATACGCAGTATTTT
TRBJ1-1 TRBV5-1 - TRBD1 CASSPGTGSTEAFF TGCGCCAGCAGCCCCGGGACAGGGAGCACTGAAGCTTTCTTT
TRBJ2-3 TRBV28 - - CASSLTSTQYF TGTGCCAGCAGTTTAACTTCTACGCAGTATTTT
TRBJ1-3 TRBV15 few - CATSRELGGSGNTIYF TGTGCCACCAGCAGAGAGCTAGGGGGTTCGGGAAACACCATATATTTT
TRBJ1-1 TRBV7-3 - - CASSLLGYDTEAFF TGTGCCAGCAGCTTACTCGGTTACGACACTGAAGCTTTCTTT
TRBJ1-2 TRBV4-1 - - CASSPGHLNYGYTF TGCGCCAGCAGCCCAGGACACTTGAACTATGGCTACACCTTC
TRBJ2-1 TRBV6-5 - - CASSPWGQYNEQFF TGTGCCAGCAGCCCGTGGGGGCAGTACAATGAGCAGTTCTTC
TRBJ1-2 TRBV19 once TRBD1 CASSLDGRTGGYTF TGTGCCAGTAGTCTTGACGGTCGGACAGGGGGCTACACCTTC
TRBJ1-1 TRBV6-5 few TRBD1 CASSRMGQMNTEAFF TGTGCCAGCAGTAGAATGGGACAGATGAACACTGAAGCTTTCTTT
TRBJ2-1 TRBV12-5 - TRBD2 CASGLGLAGYNEQFF TGTGCTAGTGGTTTGGGACTAGCGGGGTACAATGAGCAGTTCTTC